Each of the 5 T cell receptor beta chains below was sequenced from the same sample in a study of immune evolution from preneoplasia to lung adenocarcinoma. The data were produced by immunoSEQ multiplex PCR, yet TCRdb's version contains in-frame clones alone and is incomplete. The sample records about 7,800 clones, around four fifths being singletons. Material: FFPE minimally invasive lung adenocarcinoma tissue. Receptors were obtained from a donor aged 70 or over with lung adenocarcinoma.

The rearrangement links TRBV27 to TRBJ2-5; D gene ambiguous. V lost 4 bases to trimming and J lost 3 bases, with 12 bases between them. From germline, CDR1 is MNHEY and CDR2 SMNVEV (reference sequence). The CDR3 consists of 14 residues. For the CDR3, the DNA is TGTGCCAGCAGTTCGCGGAGCTTGGAAGAGACCCAGTACTTC. Translating it yields CASSSRSLEETQYF.

The rearrangement joins TRBV6-5 to TRBJ2-2, with D hard to call. V lost 8 bases, J lost 0 bases, and 7 bases lay in between. CDR1 is MNHEY and CDR2 is SVGAGI in the germline V gene. The CDR3 is 13 residues long. CDR3 loop: CASGSTNTGELFF. DNA for the CDR3: TGTGCCAGCGGGTCTACGAACACCGGGGAGCTGTTTTTT.

This clone was recorded only once. The gene calls are TRBV7-2 and TRBJ1-2; D gene unclear. The germline V gene has CDR1 SGHTA and CDR2 FQGNSA. This CDR3 is built from 14 residues. V gave up 1 base and J gave up 6 bases, with 12 bases separating them. CDR3 sequence reads: CASSLGRTLDGYTF. The DNA of the CDR3 is TGTGCCAGCAGCTTAGGGCGGACTCTCGATGGCTACACCTTC.

The genes are TRBV5-1 and TRBJ1-1, with 7 bases matching TRBD1. This CDR3 region has 16 residues. V trimming: 2 bases; J trimming: 2 bases; junction bases outside the gene matches: 9. Germline V gene lookup returns CDR1 SGHRS and CDR2 YFSETQ. The CDR3 nucleotides are TGCGCCAGCAGCTTCGCGTCAGGGGGAGCTAACACTGAAGCTTTCTTT. Amino acid sequence: CASSFASGGANTEAFF. The full variable domain, rest sourced from reference TRBV5-1 and TRBJ1-1, is KAGVTQTPRYLIKTRGQQVTLSCSPISGHRSVSWYQQTPGQGLQFLFEYFSETQRNKGNFPGRFSGRQFSNSRSEMNVSTLELGDSALYLCASSFASGGANTEAFFGQGTRLTVV.

A few counts support this clone. The V gene is TRBV19, the J gene TRBJ1-1; D unclear. The ends were cut back, 0 bases at V and 1 base at J, with 6 bases in the middle. This CDR3 is built from 14 residues. Germline values: CDR1 LNHDA, CDR2 SQIVND (reference sequence). The CDR3 region is CASSIDLENTEAFF. DNA of the CDR3: TGTGCCAGTAGTATAGATTTAGAGAACACTGAAGCTTTCTTT.